A single sample gave rise to the 20 T cell receptor beta chains below, sequenced in a study of T cell repertoires in ileal Crohn's disease. Assay used: immunoSEQ multiplex PCR; TCRdb lists only in-frame clones, some missing. The sample lists some 9,000 clones; around 77% were seen once. Sequenced sample: ileal tissue. All receptors derive from an adult with Crohn's disease.

The gene calls are TRBV27 and TRBJ1-5; weak D call: TRBD1 (5 bases). V lost 2 bases and J 3 bases, leaving 8 bases between the germline ends. The CDR3 is 14 residues long. Germline V gives CDR1 MNHEY, CDR2 SMNVEV (reference sequence). CDR3 sequence: CASSLKGLNQPQHF. Written as DNA, the CDR3 is TGTGCCAGCAGTTTAAAGGGACTCAATCAGCCCCAGCATTTT.

V usage is TRBV9 and J usage is TRBJ2-2, with D perhaps TRBD1 (6 bases). This CDR3 has 13 residues. CDR1 is SGDLS, CDR2 YYNGEE, per germline. V lost 3 bases, J lost 6 bases, and 9 bases lay in between. The CDR3 region has the DNA TGTGCCAGCAGCGCTCAGGGGCCCGGGGAGCTGTTTTTT. It codes for CASSAQGPGELFF. Full variable domain (missing parts from reference TRBV9 and TRBJ2-2): DSGVTQTPKHLITATGQRVTLRCSPRSGDLSVYWYQQSLDQGLQFLIQYYNGEERAKGNILERFSAQQFPDLHSELNLSSLELGDSALYFCASSAQGPGELFFGEGSRLTVL.

This chain connects TRBV30 to TRBJ2-7; tentative D call: TRBD2 (5 bases). From germline, CDR1 is GTSNPN and CDR2 SVGIG (reference sequence). CDR3 length equals 14 residues. The ends were cut back, 0 bases at V and 4 bases at J, with 13 bases in the middle. The CDR3, as DNA: TGTGCCTGGAGTGTATCCGTCGGAGGATACGAGCAGTACTTC. As protein: CAWSVSVGGYEQYF.

This clone occurred a few times. This chain connects TRBV4-1 to TRBJ2-7, with a weak D call TRBD2 (5 bases). Trimming stripped 0 bases from V and 0 bases from J, with 12 bases between. This CDR3 contains 16 residues. Germline CDR1 is MGHRA and CDR2 is YSYEKL. The CDR3 nucleotides read TGCGCCAGCAGCCAAGATAGTGCGGGTAGCTCCTACGAGCAGTACTTC. Translation: CASSQDSAGSSYEQYF.

V usage is TRBV5-1 and J usage is TRBJ2-7; 11 bases match TRBD1. The J segment lost 4 bases and the V segment lost 4 bases, leaving 4 bases of the junction unmatched. The CDR3 contains 14 residues. CDR1 and CDR2 (germline): SGHRS, YFSETQ. CDR3 sequence reads: CASSPDRGPYEQYF. CDR3 DNA: TGCGCCAGCAGCCCGGACAGGGGGCCTTACGAGCAGTACTTC. Together with reference TRBV5-1 and TRBJ2-7, the CDR3 gives the full variable domain: KAGVTQTPRYLIKTRGQQVTLSCSPISGHRSVSWYQQTPGQGLQFLFEYFSETQRNKGNFPGRFSGRQFSNSRSEMNVSTLELGDSALYLCASSPDRGPYEQYFGPGTRLTVT.

This chain connects TRBV6-5 to TRBJ2-7; 12 bases match TRBD1. The CDR3 runs to 15 residues. The junction had 8 bases not matched to a gene; V was cut back by 6 bases and J by 5 bases. Germline assignment: CDR1 MNHEY and CDR2 SVGAGI. For the CDR3, the DNA is TGTGCCAGCAGCAACGCCGGGACAGGGGGCAACGAGCAGTACTTC. As protein: CASSNAGTGGNEQYF.

The chain has TRBV13 and TRBJ1-2; a possible D gene is TRBD1 (5 bases). CDR3 length equals 14 residues. CDR1 PRHDT and CDR2 FYEKMQ come from the germline V gene (reference sequence). The V end was cut by 5 bases, the J end by 4 bases, with 14 bases between. In DNA, the CDR3 is TGTGCCAGCAGCCGGCGGGGCCACCCCTATGGCTACACCTTC. This gives the protein CASSRRGHPYGYTF.

The rearrangement joins TRBV6-5 to TRBJ2-7; 8 positions agree with TRBD1. Germline lookup yields CDR1 MNHEY and CDR2 SVGAGI. The CDR3 is made up of 15 amino acids. The V segment lost 5 bases and the J segment 5 bases; nucleotides outside the gene matches: 11. As DNA, the CDR3 is TGTGCCAGCAGTCCTCCTCGGACAGGGTTCCACGAGCAGTACTTC. Its protein product is CASSPPRTGFHEQYF.

The rearrangement joins TRBV6-6 to TRBJ2-3; 10 positions match TRBD1. This CDR3 has 16 residues. CDR1 and CDR2 from the germline V gene are MNHNY and SVGAGI (reference sequence). V dropped 5 bases and J dropped 1; count of bases not matched to a gene: 6. The chain's CDR3 is CASSLDRGRGTDTQYF. In nucleotides, the CDR3 is TGTGCCAGCAGTCTCGACAGGGGGCGAGGCACAGATACGCAGTATTTT.

This chain uses TRBV11-2 with TRBJ1-1, with 9 bases identical to TRBD1. J lost 4 bases, V lost 5 bases, and 5 bases had no gene match. This CDR3 has 14 amino acids. Germline CDR1 reads SGHAT; CDR2 reads FQNNGV. CDR3 residues: CASSGQGRGTEAFF. The CDR3 DNA follows: TGTGCCAGCAGCGGACAGGGGCGGGGCACTGAAGCTTTCTTT.

The chain carries TRBV19 and TRBJ2-2; the D gene is possibly TRBD1 (5 bases). Trimming stripped 1 base from V and 6 bases from J, with 12 bases between. The CDR3 runs 15 residues. CDR1 LNHDA and CDR2 SQIVND come from the germline V gene (reference sequence). CDR3 residues: CASSIAGLVSGELFF. In DNA form, the CDR3 reads TGTGCCAGTAGTATAGCAGGGCTGGTGTCCGGGGAGCTGTTTTTT.

This chain uses TRBV5-1 with TRBJ2-7; no reliable D call. CDR1 and CDR2 from the germline V gene are SGHRS and YFSETQ. With 1 base removed from V and 5 bases from J, the gap between germline ends came to 4 bases. CDR3 length: 11 residues. CDR3: CASSLLHEQYF. The CDR3 bases are TGCGCCAGCAGCTTGCTCCACGAGCAGTACTTC.

By sample share, this clone is medium-sized. The rearrangement links TRBV7-9 to TRBJ2-1; 8 positions match TRBD2. This CDR3 contains 18 residues. The trim removed 6 bases at V and 9 bases at J, leaving 22 bases unmatched. Germline values: CDR1 SEHNR, CDR2 FQNEAQ (reference sequence). This CDR3 reads CASSRGGGQGSGYGEQFF. For the CDR3, the DNA is TGTGCCAGCAGTCGGGGGGGAGGCCAGGGAAGTGGCTATGGTGAGCAGTTCTTC.

The chain is built from TRBV15 and TRBJ2-7; D perhaps matches TRBD1 (5 bases). Germline values: CDR1 LNHNV, CDR2 YYDKDF (reference sequence). The CDR3 has 13 residues. Trimming took 4 bases from V and 3 from J, leaving 10 bases between them. CDR3 protein: CATSKPTVYEQYF. The CDR3 DNA sequence: TGTGCCACCAGCAAACCGACAGTCTACGAGCAGTACTTC.

This rearrangement joins TRBV11-2 to TRBJ2-7, with D possibly matching TRBD1 (6 bases). Germline values: CDR1 SGHAT, CDR2 FQNNGV. CDR3 length equals 16 residues. V was clipped by 5 bases and J by 0 bases, with 17 bases between them. DNA of the CDR3: TGTGCCAGCAGCCGAGATACAGGGTCCTTCTCCTACGAGCAGTACTTC. It yields the protein CASSRDTGSFSYEQYF.

This chain uses TRBV11-3 with TRBJ2-7; the match to TRBD1 covers 9 bases. CDR3 length equals 15 residues. From germline, CDR1 is SGHNT and CDR2 YENEEA. Losses at the gene ends were 2 bases for V and 2 bases for J; bases not matched to a gene: 4. The DNA for the CDR3 is TGTGCCAGCAGCTTATTTGGGACAGGGACCTACGAGCAGTACTTC. This codes for CASSLFGTGTYEQYF.

The chain joins TRBV5-1 to TRBJ2-2; 8 nucleotides agree with TRBD2. CDR3 length: 16 amino acids. V shed 0 bases and J 5 bases; nucleotides not matched to a gene: 6. Germline values: CDR1 SGHRS, CDR2 YFSETQ. The CDR3 bases are TGCGCCAGCAGCTTGGCCGCTGCTAGCGGGACCGGGGAGCTGTTTTTT. It codes for CASSLAAASGTGELFF.

A few counts support this clone. V gene TRBV5-1 combines with J gene TRBJ2-5; D may be TRBD1 (6 bases). Germline assignment: CDR1 SGHRS and CDR2 YFSETQ. The CDR3 totals 15 residues. Trimming shortened V by 0 bases and J by 5 bases, and 14 bases separated the two germline ends. The CDR3 protein is CASSLESGTWETQYF. The CDR3, as DNA: TGCGCCAGCAGCTTGGAATCGGGGACATGGGAGACCCAGTACTTC.

This chain links TRBV7-2 with TRBJ1-1; D possibly corresponds to TRBD1 (5 bases). V lost 5 bases, J lost 1 base, and 11 bases lay in between. Germline loops: CDR1 SGHTA, CDR2 FQGNSA. This CDR3 has 14 residues. The CDR3 here is CASSGGTENTEAFF. The CDR3 DNA reads TGTGCCAGCAGCGGGGGGACGGAGAACACTGAAGCTTTCTTT.

The chain combines TRBV19 with TRBJ1-5; 8 bases are a match to TRBD1. V lost 6 bases, J lost 11 bases, and 9 bases stayed unmatched. The CDR3 covers 13 residues. Per the germline V gene, CDR1 is LNHDA and CDR2 is SQIVND (reference sequence). DNA of the CDR3: TGTGCCAGTAGCATGGGGGCAGGGGGCACCCAGCATTTT. Protein sequence: CASSMGAGGTQHF.